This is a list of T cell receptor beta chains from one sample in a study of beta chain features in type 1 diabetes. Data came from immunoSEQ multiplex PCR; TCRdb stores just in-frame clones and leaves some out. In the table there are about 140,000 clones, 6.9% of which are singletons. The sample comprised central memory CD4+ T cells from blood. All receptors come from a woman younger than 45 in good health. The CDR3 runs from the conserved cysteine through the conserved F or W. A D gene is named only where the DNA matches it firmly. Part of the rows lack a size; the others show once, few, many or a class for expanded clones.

CASKGQPNTEAFF | TGTGCCAGCAAGGGACAACCGAACACTGAAGCTTTCTTT | . | 13 | TRBV2 | . | TRBJ1-1
CASSFLGNQPQHF | TGTGCCAGCAGTTTTCTAGGCAATCAGCCCCAGCATTTT | few | 13 | TRBV28 | . | TRBJ1-5
CASGDRRADTQYF | TGTGCCAGCGGGGACAGGAGAGCGGATACGCAGTATTTT | few | 13 | TRBV7-2 | TRBD1 | TRBJ2-3
CASSQAGVRKETQYF | TGTGCCAGCAGCCAAGCGGGAGTTCGCAAAGAGACCCAGTACTTC | few | 15 | TRBV4-2 | . | TRBJ2-5
CASSYAYRVGNEQFF | TGTGCCAGCAGTTACGCCTACAGGGTAGGGAATGAGCAGTTCTTC | . | 15 | TRBV6-5 | . | TRBJ2-1
CASSYSHRGSTEAFF | TGTGCCAGCAGTTACTCGCACAGGGGGTCCACTGAAGCTTTCTTT | . | 15 | TRBV6-5 | TRBD1 | TRBJ1-1
CASSDQMGQGANEQFF | TGTGCCAGCAGTGACCAGATGGGACAGGGGGCGAATGAGCAGTTCTTC | few | 16 | TRBV6-4 | TRBD1 | TRBJ2-1
CASSQPGQGNTGELFF | TGCGCCAGCAGCCAACCGGGACAGGGGAACACCGGGGAGCTGTTTTTT | . | 16 | TRBV4-1 | TRBD1 | TRBJ2-2
CASSKIDRRSTDTQYF | TGCGCCAGCAGCAAGATCGACAGAAGAAGCACAGATACGCAGTATTTT | few | 16 | TRBV5-1 | . | TRBJ2-3
CASSLTPPQGGTEAFF | TGTGCCAGCAGCTTAACCCCCCCACAGGGGGGCACTGAAGCTTTCTTT | . | 16 | TRBV7-2 | TRBD1 | TRBJ1-1
CASSFLGRRATEAFF | TGTGCCAGCAGCTTCCTTGGACGGAGGGCCACTGAAGCTTTCTTT | few | 15 | TRBV5-4 | . | TRBJ1-1
CASYGGDRAYEQYF | TGTGCCAGCTATGGGGGGGACAGGGCGTACGAGCAGTACTTC | few | 14 | TRBV6-6 | TRBD1 | TRBJ2-7
CASSELGRAEVFEQFF | TGTGCCAGCAGTGAGTTGGGCAGGGCCGAGGTGTTTGAGCAGTTCTTC | few | 16 | TRBV2 | . | TRBJ2-1
CASSFDRDYQPQHF | TGTGCCAGCAGCTTTGACAGGGATTATCAGCCCCAGCATTTT | few | 14 | TRBV7-2 | TRBD1 | TRBJ1-5
CASRLVAGSGQETQYF | TGTGCCAGCAGACTAGTGGCAGGTTCGGGACAAGAGACCCAGTACTTC | . | 16 | TRBV7-2 | . | TRBJ2-5
CSFLSWGQASTDTQYF | TGCAGCTTCCTTAGCTGGGGGCAGGCTAGCACAGATACGCAGTATTTT | . | 16 | TRBV29-1 | . | TRBJ2-3